A selection of T cell receptor beta chains follows, all from one sample in a study of T cells in Graves' hyperthyroidism and ophthalmopathy. From the multiplex PCR reads, TCRdb called clonotypes with MiXCR, one entry per CDR3 protein. The sample has under 350,000 distinct CDR3 sequences; roughly 18% are singletons. The sequencing input was blood. These TCRs come from a woman in her forties or fifties with Graves' hyperthyroidism. Each CDR3 is given with its conserved first and last residue. Each record gives: J gene, D gene, clone size, V gene, CDR3 protein, CDR3 DNA. D genes are given only for firm matches. Clone size appears in some rows only: once, few, many, or a class for an expanded clone.

j_gene: TRBJ2-7
d_gene: .
abundance: many
v_gene: TRBV7-8
CDR3aa: CATRGGGTPSYEQYF
CDR3nt: TGTGCCACCAGGGGGGGGGGGACTCCCTCCTACGAGCAGTACTTC

j_gene: TRBJ2-5
d_gene: .
abundance: many
v_gene: TRBV6-5
CDR3aa: CASSYSQGNQETQYF
CDR3nt: TGTGCCAGCAGTTACTCGCAGGGTAACCAAGAGACCCAGTACTTC

j_gene: TRBJ2-5
d_gene: TRBD2
abundance: few
v_gene: TRBV20-1
CDR3aa: CSARDRLTSGSRETQYF
CDR3nt: TGCAGTGCTAGAGATCGGCTCACTAGCGGGAGCCGAGAGACCCAGTACTTC

j_gene: TRBJ2-5
d_gene: TRBD2
abundance: .
v_gene: TRBV12-3/TRBV12-4
CDR3aa: CASSSSGLAGGRETQYF
CDR3nt: TGTGCCAGCAGTAGCTCCGGACTAGCGGGGGGGAGGGAGACCCAGTACTTC

j_gene: TRBJ2-1
d_gene: TRBD1
abundance: many
v_gene: TRBV29-1
CDR3aa: CSAIRATGGSNEQFF
CDR3nt: TGCAGCGCTATACGCGCCACAGGGGGTAGCAATGAGCAGTTCTTC

j_gene: TRBJ2-5
d_gene: TRBD1
abundance: many
v_gene: TRBV20-1
CDR3aa: CSASLGQGKETQYF
CDR3nt: TGCAGTGCTAGTCTGGGACAGGGGAAAGAGACCCAGTACTTC

j_gene: TRBJ2-3
d_gene: TRBD2
abundance: many
v_gene: TRBV6-2/TRBV6-3
CDR3aa: CASSYPLTSGGTSTDTQYF
CDR3nt: TGTGCCAGCAGTTACCCGCTGACTAGCGGGGGGACTAGCACAGATACGCAGTATTTT

j_gene: TRBJ2-7
d_gene: .
abundance: .
v_gene: TRBV30
CDR3aa: CAWSVQDYEQYF
CDR3nt: TGTGCCTGGAGTGTACAGGACTACGAGCAGTACTTC

j_gene: TRBJ2-1
d_gene: .
abundance: .
v_gene: TRBV10-3
CDR3aa: CAIRPPGSEQFF
CDR3nt: TGTGCCATCAGGCCCCCCGGGAGTGAGCAGTTCTTC

j_gene: TRBJ1-1
d_gene: .
abundance: .
v_gene: TRBV2
CDR3aa: CASIPPLNTEAFF
CDR3nt: TGTGCCAGCATACCACCGCTAAACACTGAAGCTTTCTTT

j_gene: TRBJ2-5
d_gene: .
abundance: .
v_gene: TRBV3-1
CDR3aa: CASSQDLRSEETQYF
CDR3nt: TGTGCCAGCAGCCAAGATTTGCGCAGCGAGGAGACCCAGTACTTC

j_gene: TRBJ2-1
d_gene: .
abundance: many
v_gene: TRBV2
CDR3aa: CASTPDPGPTEQFF
CDR3nt: TGTGCCAGCACCCCGGACCCGGGGCCTACTGAGCAGTTCTTC

j_gene: TRBJ2-1
d_gene: TRBD1
abundance: .
v_gene: TRBV5-1
CDR3aa: CASSLEQGATYNEQFF
CDR3nt: TGCGCCAGCAGCTTGGAACAGGGGGCCACCTACAATGAGCAGTTCTTC

j_gene: TRBJ2-1
d_gene: TRBD2
abundance: many
v_gene: TRBV12-3/TRBV12-4
CDR3aa: CASSFTAGNEQFF
CDR3nt: TGTGCCAGCAGTTTTACAGCGGGAAATGAGCAGTTCTTC

j_gene: TRBJ2-3
d_gene: TRBD1
abundance: many
v_gene: TRBV12-3/TRBV12-4
CDR3aa: CASRLSGTGGADTQYF
CDR3nt: TGTGCCAGCAGACTCTCTGGGACAGGGGGAGCAGATACGCAGTATTTT

j_gene: TRBJ2-1
d_gene: TRBD1
abundance: few
v_gene: TRBV2
CDR3aa: CASSSDRTYNEQFF
CDR3nt: TGTGCCAGCAGCTCGGACAGGACCTACAATGAGCAGTTCTTC

j_gene: TRBJ2-1
d_gene: TRBD2
abundance: many
v_gene: TRBV30
CDR3aa: CAWRPRGGRYDEQFF
CDR3nt: TGTGCCTGGAGACCGCGGGGGGGCCGGTACGATGAGCAGTTCTTC

j_gene: TRBJ1-4
d_gene: .
abundance: few
v_gene: TRBV27
CDR3aa: CASRRRGPRVFDEKLFF
CDR3nt: TGTGCCAGCAGGAGAAGGGGACCAAGGGTTTTTGATGAAAAACTGTTTTTT

j_gene: TRBJ1-3
d_gene: TRBD1
abundance: .
v_gene: TRBV28
CDR3aa: CASRGAGTGAGNTIYF
CDR3nt: TGTGCCAGCAGGGGGGCCGGGACAGGGGCTGGAAACACCATATATTTT

j_gene: TRBJ2-2
d_gene: .
abundance: many
v_gene: TRBV5-1
CDR3aa: CASSLEPRGELFF
CDR3nt: TGCGCCAGCAGCTTGGAACCGCGCGGGGAGCTGTTTTTT

j_gene: TRBJ1-1
d_gene: .
abundance: many
v_gene: TRBV5-1
CDR3aa: CASSLEIRAEAFF
CDR3nt: TGCGCCAGCAGCTTGGAGATCCGGGCTGAAGCTTTCTTT

j_gene: TRBJ1-2
d_gene: .
abundance: many
v_gene: TRBV4-2
CDR3aa: CASSQEATNYGYTF
CDR3nt: TGTGCCAGCAGCCAAGAGGCGACAAACTATGGCTACACCTTC

j_gene: TRBJ2-2
d_gene: TRBD1
abundance: few
v_gene: TRBV2
CDR3aa: CASSQGARELFF
CDR3nt: TGTGCCAGCAGCCAGGGGGCCAGGGAGCTGTTTTTT

j_gene: TRBJ1-5
d_gene: TRBD1
abundance: few
v_gene: TRBV7-8
CDR3aa: CASSLQTGPQPQHF
CDR3nt: TGTGCCAGCAGCCTTCAGACAGGGCCTCAGCCCCAGCATTTT

j_gene: TRBJ1-5
d_gene: .
abundance: .
v_gene: TRBV28
CDR3aa: CASVTGEGGQPQHF
CDR3nt: TGTGCCAGCGTGACTGGGGAGGGTGGTCAGCCCCAGCATTTT

j_gene: TRBJ1-1
d_gene: TRBD1
abundance: many
v_gene: TRBV3-1
CDR3aa: CASSQDDRAEAFF
CDR3nt: TGTGCCAGCAGCCAAGACGACAGGGCGGAAGCTTTCTTT

j_gene: TRBJ1-4
d_gene: .
abundance: .
v_gene: TRBV4-1
CDR3aa: CASRTEGEKLFF
CDR3nt: TGCGCCAGCAGAACAGAGGGCGAAAAACTGTTTTTT

j_gene: TRBJ2-7
d_gene: .
abundance: many
v_gene: TRBV28
CDR3aa: CASRDGGKIDEQYF
CDR3nt: TGTGCCAGCAGGGATGGAGGGAAGATCGACGAGCAGTACTTC

j_gene: TRBJ1-2
d_gene: .
abundance: many
v_gene: TRBV6-2/TRBV6-3
CDR3aa: CASNIRPANGYTF
CDR3nt: TGTGCCAGCAACATACGGCCGGCGAATGGCTACACCTTC

j_gene: TRBJ1-2
d_gene: TRBD1
abundance: many
v_gene: TRBV2
CDR3aa: CASRGQDRHGYTF
CDR3nt: TGTGCCAGCAGAGGACAGGACAGGCATGGCTACACCTTC

j_gene: TRBJ2-2
d_gene: .
abundance: .
v_gene: TRBV2
CDR3aa: CASSVGMNTGELFF
CDR3nt: TGTGCCAGCAGTGTTGGGATGAACACCGGGGAGCTGTTTTTT

j_gene: TRBJ1-2
d_gene: .
abundance: many
v_gene: TRBV5-8
CDR3aa: CASSLGLGAYGYTF
CDR3nt: TGTGCCAGCAGCTTGGGGTTGGGGGCCTATGGCTACACCTTC

j_gene: TRBJ2-3
d_gene: .
abundance: many
v_gene: TRBV6-1
CDR3aa: CASIPPQRTSTDTQYF
CDR3nt: TGTGCCAGCATCCCTCCCCAGCGGACTAGCACAGATACGCAGTATTTT

j_gene: TRBJ2-3
d_gene: .
abundance: many
v_gene: TRBV28
CDR3aa: CASSFGTVTDTQYF
CDR3nt: TGTGCCAGCAGTTTCGGGACCGTTACAGATACGCAGTATTTT

j_gene: TRBJ2-5
d_gene: TRBD1
abundance: many
v_gene: TRBV28
CDR3aa: CASSSTGTGRAETQYF
CDR3nt: TGTGCCAGCAGTTCCACCGGGACAGGTCGGGCCGAGACCCAGTACTTC

j_gene: TRBJ2-1
d_gene: .
abundance: many
v_gene: TRBV5-1
CDR3aa: CASSLGSAYNEQFF
CDR3nt: TGCGCCAGCAGCTTGGGGTCTGCTTACAATGAGCAGTTCTTC

j_gene: TRBJ1-2
d_gene: TRBD1
abundance: few
v_gene: TRBV2
CDR3aa: CASLGGQGGYGYTF
CDR3nt: TGTGCCAGCCTCGGGGGACAGGGGGGTTATGGCTACACCTTC

j_gene: TRBJ2-2
d_gene: TRBD2
abundance: many
v_gene: TRBV28
CDR3aa: CASRTGLVGELFF
CDR3nt: TGTGCCAGCAGAACCGGACTAGTCGGGGAGCTGTTTTTT

j_gene: TRBJ2-3
d_gene: TRBD2
abundance: .
v_gene: TRBV12-3/TRBV12-4
CDR3aa: CASSLSSGTSGGGPWDVDTQYF
CDR3nt: TGTGCCAGCAGTTTAAGTTCCGGGACTAGCGGGGGGGGGCCCTGGGACGTGGATACGCAGTATTTT

j_gene: TRBJ2-3
d_gene: TRBD2
abundance: many
v_gene: TRBV20-1
CDR3aa: CSARDPKLAGGLGGAQYF
CDR3nt: TGCAGTGCTAGAGATCCCAAACTAGCGGGGGGCTTGGGCGGAGCGCAGTATTTT

j_gene: TRBJ1-6
d_gene: .
abundance: few
v_gene: TRBV6-1
CDR3aa: CASSEAAGLNNSPLHF
CDR3nt: TGTGCCAGCAGTGAAGCCGCCGGATTAAATAATTCACCCCTCCACTTT

j_gene: TRBJ2-5
d_gene: .
abundance: many
v_gene: TRBV2
CDR3aa: CASSEVGFYQETQYF
CDR3nt: TGTGCCAGCAGTGAGGTTGGCTTCTACCAAGAGACCCAGTACTTC

j_gene: TRBJ1-1
d_gene: TRBD1
abundance: .
v_gene: TRBV28
CDR3aa: CASSLWDRPNTEAFF
CDR3nt: TGTGCCAGCAGTTTGTGGGACAGACCGAACACTGAAGCTTTCTTT

j_gene: TRBJ2-3
d_gene: TRBD2
abundance: many
v_gene: TRBV7-2
CDR3aa: CASSSRLAGADTQYF
CDR3nt: TGTGCCAGCAGCTCTCGACTAGCGGGAGCGGATACGCAGTATTTT

j_gene: TRBJ2-5
d_gene: TRBD1
abundance: many
v_gene: TRBV9
CDR3aa: CASSGRGQREETQYF
CDR3nt: TGTGCCAGCAGCGGACGGGGACAGAGAGAAGAGACCCAGTACTTC

j_gene: TRBJ2-1
d_gene: TRBD1
abundance: .
v_gene: TRBV18
CDR3aa: CASSPGQEGNEQFF
CDR3nt: TGTGCCAGCTCCCCAGGACAGGAAGGGAATGAGCAGTTCTTC

j_gene: TRBJ1-1
d_gene: .
abundance: .
v_gene: TRBV20-1
CDR3aa: CSARSQPNTEAFF
CDR3nt: TGCAGTGCTAGGTCCCAGCCTAACACTGAAGCTTTCTTT

j_gene: TRBJ2-5
d_gene: TRBD2
abundance: few
v_gene: TRBV12-3/TRBV12-4
CDR3aa: CASSLTSGDQETQYF
CDR3nt: TGTGCCAGCAGTTTGACTAGCGGGGATCAAGAGACCCAGTACTTC

j_gene: TRBJ1-1
d_gene: .
abundance: .
v_gene: TRBV20-1
CDR3aa: CSVRRGPEAFF
CDR3nt: TGCAGCGTCCGCAGGGGTCCTGAAGCTTTCTTT